One and the same sample provided the 10 T cell receptor beta chains below, sequenced in a study of CD8+ T cells in alopecia areata. Investigators isolated RNA and reverse transcribed it into cDNA to act as the sequencing template. Profiled with immunoSEQ multiplex PCR; TCRdb holds only in-frame clones, not every one. This table has around 200,000 clones, around three fifths appearing once. The treatment denotes: oral pan-JAK inhibitor, 5-10 mg twice daily. The specimen was CD8+ T cells sorted from blood, collected at week 24, from a patient treated with tofacitinib. The origin of the receptors is a human donor with alopecia areata.

This clone appeared a single time. The rearrangement uses TRBV7-9 and TRBJ2-7; TRBD2 agrees at 11 bases. Germline V gene data show CDR1 as SEHNR and CDR2 as FQNEAQ (reference sequence). The CDR3 has 15 residues. After removal of 5 bases from V and 3 bases from J, the junction contained 6 bases not matched to a gene. The chain's CDR3 is CASSISTSGDYEQYF. The CDR3 DNA reads TGTGCCAGCAGCATCTCGACTAGCGGGGACTACGAGCAGTACTTC.

This chain connects TRBV27 to TRBJ1-2; D call uncertain. The V gene lost 5 bases and the J gene lost 2 bases, with 15 bases spanning the gap. The CDR3 is 15 amino acids. Germline V gene data show CDR1 as MNHEY and CDR2 as SMNVEV (reference sequence). CDR3 DNA: TGTGCCAGCAGTCCCTTTAAAGCACGGAACTATGGCTACACCTTC. Its protein is CASSPFKARNYGYTF.

The rearrangement uses TRBV30 and TRBJ2-7, with D perhaps TRBD1 (7 bases). V was cut by 5 bases and J by 6 bases, with 11 bases left in between. There are 11 residues in the CDR3. Germline CDR1 is GTSNPN and CDR2 is SVGIG (reference sequence). CDR3 loop: CAWGQGGEQYF. DNA of the CDR3: TGTGCCTGGGGGCAGGGGGGCGAGCAGTACTTC.

The V call is TRBV27, the J call TRBJ1-4, with D possibly TRBD1 on 5 matching bases. There are 14 residues in the CDR3. With 3 bases removed from V and 7 bases from J, the gap between germline ends came to 12 bases. Germline loops: CDR1 MNHEY, CDR2 SMNVEV (reference sequence). In DNA, the CDR3 is TGTGCCAGCAGTTTTGGGGGTAGGGGTGAAAAACTGTTTTTT. It is translated as CASSFGGRGEKLFF.

The rearrangement joins TRBV29-1 to TRBJ2-7; D may be TRBD2 (6 bases). Germline CDR1 SQVTM, CDR2 ANQGSEA. The V end lost 4 bases, the J end lost 1 base, and 14 bases lay between the germline ends. The CDR3 consists of 14 residues. In DNA form, the CDR3 reads TGCAGCGTTGGAGGCGGGGCCGAATCCTACGAGCAGTACTTC. Protein sequence: CSVGGGAESYEQYF.

CDR3 bases: TGTGCCAGCAGCGTAAGTAGGGGGAGTTTTACAGGCACAGATACGCAGTATTTT. Amino acids: CASSVSRGSFTGTDTQYF. The chain uses TRBV9 and TRBJ2-3, with a possible D match to TRBD1 (6 bases). This CDR3 is built from 18 residues. Trimming stripped 1 base from V and 1 base from J, with 19 bases between. CDR1 is SGDLS, CDR2 YYNGEE, per germline.

This chain connects TRBV4-2 to TRBJ1-2; a weak D match, TRBD1 (6 bases). The germline V and J ends were trimmed by 3 bases and 6 bases, with 14 bases remaining between them. CDR1 and CDR2 (germline): LGHNA, YNFKEQ. The length of the CDR3 is 14 residues. The CDR3 sequence is CASSQAGGRDGYTF. CDR3 coding DNA: TGTGCCAGCAGCCAGGCCGGGGGCAGAGATGGCTACACCTTC.

The chain joins TRBV4-1 to TRBJ2-7; 7 bases are shared with TRBD2. CDR3 length: 12 amino acids. Trimming cost V 9 bases and J 5 bases; bases outside gene matches: 7. Per the germline V gene, CDR1 is MGHRA and CDR2 is YSYEKL. As DNA, the CDR3 is TGCGCCAGTGGGAGGGCTCCGGACGAGCAGTACTTC. This translates into CASGRAPDEQYF.

The J gene is TRBJ2-2, the V gene TRBV5-6; D unresolved. This CDR3 has 13 amino acids. V lost 1 base and J lost 5, with 6 bases in between. Germline CDR1 reads SGHDT; CDR2 reads YYEEEE. This CDR3 is CASSLPSTGELFF. CDR3 coding DNA: TGTGCCAGCAGCTTGCCGTCGACCGGGGAGCTGTTTTTT.

The gene calls are TRBV29-1 and TRBJ1-5; D remains unclear. V shed 8 bases and J shed 7 bases, with 18 bases lying between them. The CDR3 runs to 13 residues. Germline lookup yields CDR1 SQVTM and CDR2 ANQGSEA. CDR3 sequence (DNA): TGCAGCTCACGGGGTCCTGGGGTACAGCCCCAGCATTTT. Translated: CSSRGPGVQPQHF.